This is a list of T cell receptor beta chains from one sample in a study of shared T cell receptors in the human thymus. Generated by immunoSEQ multiplex PCR, the TCRdb table keeps only in-frame clones and is missing some. The profile covers approximately 580,000 clones, with around three quarters appearing a single time and more than 0.01% taken by the ten largest. The sample was also reused in another study, on human thymus T cells.

The source material was thymocytes. All receptors derive from a boy less than two years old with a congenital heart defect. Each CDR3 is given with its conserved first and last residue. The D gene is left open where the match is weak. Where a row states a size, it is once, few, many or the class of an expanded clone; other rows omit it.

D gene: TRBD1; V gene: TRBV4-1; clone size: NA; J gene: TRBJ2-7; CDR3 DNA: TGCGCCAGCAGCCCGGTGGGGACAGGGAAACACGAGCAGTACTTC; CDR3 protein: CASSPVGTGKHEQYF
D gene: TRBD2; V gene: TRBV4-1; clone size: NA; J gene: TRBJ2-3; CDR3 DNA: TGCGCCAGCAGCCAGGGACTACCAAGCACAGATACGCAGTATTTT; CDR3 protein: CASSQGLPSTDTQYF
D gene: TRBD1; V gene: TRBV7-6; clone size: few; J gene: TRBJ2-3; CDR3 DNA: TGTGCCAGCAGTCCTAGGGACAGGGGAAAAGATACGCAGTATTTT; CDR3 protein: CASSPRDRGKDTQYF
D gene: NA; V gene: TRBV10-3; clone size: NA; J gene: TRBJ2-2; CDR3 DNA: TGTGCCATCAAGCGGAAGAACACCGGGGAGCTGTTTTTT; CDR3 protein: CAIKRKNTGELFF
D gene: TRBD2; V gene: TRBV7-8; clone size: NA; J gene: TRBJ2-1; CDR3 DNA: TGTGCCAGCAGCTTAGCGCGGCTAGCGGCCTCCTACAATGAGCAGTTCTTC; CDR3 protein: CASSLARLAASYNEQFF
D gene: TRBD2; V gene: TRBV7-2; clone size: NA; J gene: TRBJ2-7; CDR3 DNA: TGTGCCAGCAGCTTAGGACGGAGCGGGGGTGAGCAGTACTTC; CDR3 protein: CASSLGRSGGEQYF
D gene: TRBD2; V gene: TRBV19; clone size: NA; J gene: TRBJ2-1; CDR3 DNA: TGTGCCAGTAGGCCCGGGACTAGCGGGAGACATGAGCAGTTCTTC; CDR3 protein: CASRPGTSGRHEQFF
D gene: NA; V gene: TRBV5-6; clone size: NA; J gene: TRBJ2-2; CDR3 DNA: TGTGCCAGCAGCTTGGGCAGGCCCTGGGACTCCGGGGAGCTGTTTTTT; CDR3 protein: CASSLGRPWDSGELFF
D gene: TRBD1; V gene: TRBV4-1; clone size: few; J gene: TRBJ1-1; CDR3 DNA: TGCGCCAGCAGCCCGGGGACAGGGGAAAAGGACACTGAAGCTTTCTTT; CDR3 protein: CASSPGTGEKDTEAFF
D gene: NA; V gene: TRBV2; clone size: NA; J gene: TRBJ2-1; CDR3 DNA: TGTGCCAGCGGGGGCGGGAGCTCCTACAATGAGCAGTTCTTC; CDR3 protein: CASGGGSSYNEQFF
D gene: TRBD1; V gene: TRBV28; clone size: NA; J gene: TRBJ1-5; CDR3 DNA: TGTGCCAGCACCTTGGAGAGGGGGCGACTTTATAGCAATCAGCCCCAGCATTTT; CDR3 protein: CASTLERGRLYSNQPQHF
D gene: TRBD1; V gene: TRBV28; clone size: NA; J gene: TRBJ1-2; CDR3 DNA: TGTGCCAGCAGTCTCCGGGACAGGGGTTCGATTTTTTATGGCTACACCTTC; CDR3 protein: CASSLRDRGSIFYGYTF
D gene: TRBD1; V gene: TRBV6-5; clone size: NA; J gene: TRBJ2-4; CDR3 DNA: TGTGCCAGCAGGTCAGACAGGGTAGGAGACATTCAGTACTTC; CDR3 protein: CASRSDRVGDIQYF
D gene: NA; V gene: TRBV5-4; clone size: NA; J gene: TRBJ2-2; CDR3 DNA: TGTGCCAGCAGCCCACGGACAGCACCGAACACCGGGGAGCTGTTTTTT; CDR3 protein: CASSPRTAPNTGELFF
D gene: TRBD1; V gene: TRBV7-9; clone size: NA; J gene: TRBJ2-7; CDR3 DNA: TGTGCCAGCAGCTGCCGGGACAGGCCAAATGGGTACGAGCAGTACTTC; CDR3 protein: CASSCRDRPNGYEQYF
D gene: TRBD1; V gene: TRBV5-1; clone size: NA; J gene: TRBJ2-2; CDR3 DNA: TGCGCCAGCAGCTTGGTTGTGGGACAGGGTAGCACCGGGGAGCTGTTTTTT; CDR3 protein: CASSLVVGQGSTGELFF
D gene: NA; V gene: TRBV7-9; clone size: NA; J gene: TRBJ2-2; CDR3 DNA: TGTGCCAGCAGCTCCTACGGGAGCAACACCGGGGAGCTGTTTTTT; CDR3 protein: CASSSYGSNTGELFF
D gene: NA; V gene: TRBV5-1; clone size: NA; J gene: TRBJ2-1; CDR3 DNA: TGCGCCAGCAGCTCCGGCTCCTACAATGAGCAGTTCTTC; CDR3 protein: CASSSGSYNEQFF
D gene: TRBD1; V gene: TRBV5-6; clone size: NA; J gene: TRBJ2-2; CDR3 DNA: TGTGCCAGCAGCCAAGGACAGGGCATCGGGACCGGGGAGCTGTTTTTT; CDR3 protein: CASSQGQGIGTGELFF
D gene: TRBD2; V gene: TRBV9; clone size: NA; J gene: TRBJ2-1; CDR3 DNA: TGTGCCAGCAGCGTTTTTCCCCTATGGACTAGCGGGCCCTACAATGAGCAGTTCTTC; CDR3 protein: CASSVFPLWTSGPYNEQFF
D gene: TRBD2; V gene: TRBV18; clone size: NA; J gene: TRBJ2-7; CDR3 DNA: TGTGCCAGCTCACCCCGGAGGACTAGCGGGGAGGCCTCCTACGAGCAGTACTTC; CDR3 protein: CASSPRRTSGEASYEQYF
D gene: TRBD1; V gene: TRBV4-1; clone size: few; J gene: TRBJ2-7; CDR3 DNA: TGCGCCAGCAGCCAAGAATCGGACAGGGGCTACGAGCAGTACTTC; CDR3 protein: CASSQESDRGYEQYF
D gene: TRBD2; V gene: TRBV13; clone size: NA; J gene: TRBJ2-7; CDR3 DNA: TGTGCCAGCAGCCTCGGGGGGGACTGTCTCTACGAGCAGTACTTC; CDR3 protein: CASSLGGDCLYEQYF
D gene: NA; V gene: TRBV2; clone size: NA; J gene: TRBJ2-5; CDR3 DNA: TGTGCCAGCAGCGAGGGGGACGGTGGAGAGACCCAGTACTTC; CDR3 protein: CASSEGDGGETQYF
D gene: TRBD2; V gene: TRBV4-1; clone size: NA; J gene: TRBJ2-5; CDR3 DNA: TGCGCCAGCAGCCAAAGATACGCCCCGACTAGCGGGCTGGGGTTAGAGACCCAGTACTTC; CDR3 protein: CASSQRYAPTSGLGLETQYF
D gene: NA; V gene: TRBV6-1; clone size: NA; J gene: TRBJ2-1; CDR3 DNA: TGTGCCAGCAGTGAAGGAGCAACCTACAATGAGCAGTTCTTC; CDR3 protein: CASSEGATYNEQFF
D gene: TRBD1; V gene: TRBV7-3; clone size: once; J gene: TRBJ1-2; CDR3 DNA: TGTGCCAGCAGCGGAGACAGGGGGATTGGGGGCTACACCTTC; CDR3 protein: CASSGDRGIGGYTF
D gene: TRBD1; V gene: TRBV10-3; clone size: few; J gene: TRBJ2-7; CDR3 DNA: TGTGCCACCGAAACAGGGGCCGCTACCTACGAGCAGTACTTC; CDR3 protein: CATETGAATYEQYF
D gene: NA; V gene: TRBV25-1; clone size: few; J gene: TRBJ1-3; CDR3 DNA: TGTGCCAGCACCCCCCCGAGGCGCTCTGGAAACACCATATATTTT; CDR3 protein: CASTPPRRSGNTIYF
D gene: TRBD2; V gene: TRBV5-1; clone size: NA; J gene: TRBJ2-5; CDR3 DNA: TGCGCCAGCAGCCCCGTACGGGGACTAGAAGGAGTAATTGAGACCCAGTACTTC; CDR3 protein: CASSPVRGLEGVIETQYF
D gene: TRBD2; V gene: TRBV5-6; clone size: few; J gene: TRBJ2-1; CDR3 DNA: TGTGCCAGCAGCCATCGGACTAGCGGGAGCTCCTACAATGAGCAGTTCTTC; CDR3 protein: CASSHRTSGSSYNEQFF
D gene: NA; V gene: TRBV21-1; clone size: NA; J gene: TRBJ2-3; CDR3 DNA: TGTGCCAGCAGCCCCCGTGTAGCCCTCCCAGATACGCAGTATTTT; CDR3 protein: CASSPRVALPDTQYF
D gene: TRBD2; V gene: TRBV27; clone size: once; J gene: TRBJ2-1; CDR3 DNA: TGTGCCAGCGTAGGAGCGGGAGTCTATGAGCAGTTCTTC; CDR3 protein: CASVGAGVYEQFF